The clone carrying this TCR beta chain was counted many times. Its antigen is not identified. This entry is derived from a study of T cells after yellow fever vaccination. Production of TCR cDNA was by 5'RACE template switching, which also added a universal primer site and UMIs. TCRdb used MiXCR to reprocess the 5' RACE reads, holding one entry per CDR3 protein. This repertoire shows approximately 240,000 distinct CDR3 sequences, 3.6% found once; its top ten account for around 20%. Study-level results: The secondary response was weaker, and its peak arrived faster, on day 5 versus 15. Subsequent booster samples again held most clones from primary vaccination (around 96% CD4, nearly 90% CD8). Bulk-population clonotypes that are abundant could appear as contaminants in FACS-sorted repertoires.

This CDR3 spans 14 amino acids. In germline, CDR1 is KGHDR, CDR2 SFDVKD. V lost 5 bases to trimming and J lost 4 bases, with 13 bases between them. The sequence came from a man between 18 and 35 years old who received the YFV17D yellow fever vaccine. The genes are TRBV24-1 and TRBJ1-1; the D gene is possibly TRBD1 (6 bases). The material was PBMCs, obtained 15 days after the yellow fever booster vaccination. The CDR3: CATSGTGRVTEAFF. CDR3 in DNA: TGTGCCACCAGTGGTACAGGGCGAGTCACTGAAGCTTTCTTT.